This record covers a single TCR beta chain. Its specific antigen is unknown. The sample holds no much larger clone one base away, and base qualities are not on file. The data are from a study of radiotherapy plus CTLA-4 blockade in lung cancer (dated by TCRdb to the late 2010s). Turning to the overall study: Objective responses occurred in more than 15% of enrolled patients, and 31% achieved disease control.

Findings and caveats that apply to the study as a whole: The strongest predictors of response were reported to be early dynamic shifts in blood T cell clones along with a rise in serum interferon-beta following radiation. After treatment with radiotherapy and ipilimumab, TCR clones that originated in tumors expanded in peripheral blood.

To prepare the library, the immunoSEQ multiplex PCR assay was applied. TCRdb carries this immuneACCESS record with in-frame sequences only. Its versions omit some clonotypes, under half of them owing to an unresolved V gene in the studies checked, with the rest unexplained. For this sample the table gives roughly 110,000 clones, of which approximately 81% were detected only once. Roughly 2.5% of the sample is taken by the ten largest. In this study, focal radiation therapy paired with CTLA-4 blockade (ipilimumab) was tested in patients who had chemo-refractory metastatic non-small-cell lung cancer. The receptor was derived from a human donor with non-small cell lung cancer that progressed on radiotherapy plus ipilimumab. Some clones in this sample may be carry-over from other donors' samples. Sequenced here: peripheral blood, sampled from a patient treated with radiotherapy plus ipilimumab.

CDR3 sequence: CASTPLNGQGGEQYF. The DNA sequence reads TGCGCCAGCACCCCCTTAAATGGTCAGGGAGGCGAGCAGTACTTC. This sequence uses TRBV5-1 and TRBJ2-7, and possibly TRBD2, on 6 matching bases. There are 15 amino acids in the CDR3, from cysteine to phenylalanine inclusive. The entry retains the CDR3 DNA only, 45 bases that are in frame from base 1. V gives up 6 bases and J gives up 6 bases, and the segment between their germline ends measures 22 bases. CDR1 and CDR2 (SGHRS, YFSETQ) derive from the germline V gene.